The clone carrying this TCR beta chain was observed once. Its target is unknown. This CDR3 comprises 12 residues. Germline V gene lookup returns CDR1 LNHDA and CDR2 SQIVND (reference sequence). The sample originates from a study of T cell responses to AZD1222 COVID-19 vaccine. Study-level results: Breadth and depth of Spike-specific TCRs rose after two AZD1222 doses.

The repertoire was sequenced with immunoSEQ multiplex PCR; TCRdb's copy has only in-frame clones and lacks some. In the table there are 120,000 to 150,000 clones, approximately 90% of which are singletons. The sequences come from peripheral blood, collected 28 days after the second AZD1222 dose. V usage is TRBV19 and J usage is TRBJ1-1, with a tentative D call TRBD1 (5 bases). This TCR derives from an adult who received the AZD1222 COVID-19 vaccine. CDR3 sequence reads: CASATGNTEAFF. CDR3 bases: TGTGCGAGCGCCACAGGGAACACTGAAGCTTTCTTT. The full variable domain, its missing parts supplied by reference TRBV19 and TRBJ1-1, is DGGITQSPKYLFRKEGQNVTLSCEQNLNHDAMYWYRQDPGQGLRLIYYSQIVNDFQKGDIAEGYSVSREKKESFPLTVTSAQKNPTAFYLCASATGNTEAFFGQGTRLTVV.